This T cell receptor (beta chain) came from a study of blood T cells in healthy people across ages. This CDR3 spans 13 amino acids. The V gene lost 3 bases and the J gene lost 2 bases, with 7 bases spanning the gap. Together with a sample-barcoded 5' primer, a J-beta primer mix was included in a second PCR lasting about 7 to 11 cycles. Every cDNA molecule bore a tag from a template-switch adaptor containing 12 random nucleotides. Individual samples furnished no less than 2.5 million CDR3-containing paired-end reads apiece. TCRdb reprocessed the 5' RACE reads with MiXCR, giving one entry per CDR3 protein. Here the sample spans about 800,000 distinct CDR3 sequences, roughly 64% being singletons. PBMCs, at least 6 million per sample, were isolated.

The chain joins TRBV12-3 or TRBV12-4 to TRBJ2-5, with D unclear. The sequencing sample was made of blood. The origin of this receptor is a man aged 25-45 years in good health. CDR3: CASSLHWQETQYF. CDR3 DNA sequence: TGTGCCAGCAGTTTGCACTGGCAAGAGACCCAGTACTTC.